The source of this T cell receptor beta chain is a study of T cell responses to AZD1222 COVID-19 vaccine. Produced via immunoSEQ multiplex PCR; TCRdb's table is partial and in-frame only. The table includes 150,000 to 200,000 clones, roughly 92% detected once. Germline CDR1 reads SGHTA; CDR2 reads FQGTGA. The trim removed 5 bases at V and 8 bases at J, leaving 7 bases unmatched. This CDR3 comprises 15 residues. This clonotype was obtained from an adult who received the MenACWY meningococcal vaccine as a control. The V and J genes are TRBV7-3 and TRBJ2-1; 12 bases align to TRBD2. Here the sequenced sample was peripheral blood, taken 28 days after the second dose of the MenACWY control vaccine. The CDR3, as DNA: TGTGCCAGCAGCCTCAGGACTAGCGGGATAGATGAGCAGTTCTTC. Its translation: CASSLRTSGIDEQFF.